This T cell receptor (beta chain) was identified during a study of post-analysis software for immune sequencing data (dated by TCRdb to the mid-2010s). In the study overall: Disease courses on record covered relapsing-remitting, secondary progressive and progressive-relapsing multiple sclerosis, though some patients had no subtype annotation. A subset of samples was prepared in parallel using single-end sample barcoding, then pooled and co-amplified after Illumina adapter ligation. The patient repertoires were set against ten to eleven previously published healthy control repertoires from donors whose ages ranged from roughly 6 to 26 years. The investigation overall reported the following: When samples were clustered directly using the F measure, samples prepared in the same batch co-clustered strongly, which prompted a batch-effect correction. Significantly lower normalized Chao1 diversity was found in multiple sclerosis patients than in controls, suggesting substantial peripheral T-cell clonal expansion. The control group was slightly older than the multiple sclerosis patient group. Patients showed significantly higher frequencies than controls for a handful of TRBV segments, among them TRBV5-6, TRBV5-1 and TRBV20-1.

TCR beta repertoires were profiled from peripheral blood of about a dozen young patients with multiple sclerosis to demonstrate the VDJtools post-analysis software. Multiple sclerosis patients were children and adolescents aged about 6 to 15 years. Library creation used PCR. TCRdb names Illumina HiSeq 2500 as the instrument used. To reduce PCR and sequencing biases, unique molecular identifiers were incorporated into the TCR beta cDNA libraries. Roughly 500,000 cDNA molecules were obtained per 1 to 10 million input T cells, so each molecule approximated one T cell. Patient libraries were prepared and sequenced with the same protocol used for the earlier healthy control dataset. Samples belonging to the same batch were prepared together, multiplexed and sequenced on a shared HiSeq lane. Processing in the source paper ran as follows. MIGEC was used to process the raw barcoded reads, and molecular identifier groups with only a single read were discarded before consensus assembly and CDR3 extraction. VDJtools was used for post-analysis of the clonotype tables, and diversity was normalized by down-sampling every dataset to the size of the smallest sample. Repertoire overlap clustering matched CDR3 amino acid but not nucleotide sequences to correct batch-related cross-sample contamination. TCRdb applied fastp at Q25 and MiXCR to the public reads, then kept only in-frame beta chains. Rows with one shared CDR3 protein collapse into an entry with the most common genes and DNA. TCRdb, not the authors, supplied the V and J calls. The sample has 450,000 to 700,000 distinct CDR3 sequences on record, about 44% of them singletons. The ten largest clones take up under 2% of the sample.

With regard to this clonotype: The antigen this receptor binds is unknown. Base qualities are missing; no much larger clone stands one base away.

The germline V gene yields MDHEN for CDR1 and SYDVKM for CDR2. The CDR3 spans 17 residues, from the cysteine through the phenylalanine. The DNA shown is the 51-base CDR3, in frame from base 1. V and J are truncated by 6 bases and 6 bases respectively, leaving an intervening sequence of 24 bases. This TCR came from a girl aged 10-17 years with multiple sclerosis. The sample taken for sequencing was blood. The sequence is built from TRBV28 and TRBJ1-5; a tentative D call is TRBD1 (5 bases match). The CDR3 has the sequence CASSRGGARKRGQPQHF. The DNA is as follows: TGTGCCAGCAGCCGAGGCGGGGCGCGGAAAAGGGGTCAGCCCCAGCATTTT. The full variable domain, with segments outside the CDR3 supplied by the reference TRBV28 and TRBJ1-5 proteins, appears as DVKVTQSSRYLVKRTGEKVFLECVQDMDHENMFWYRQDPGLGLRLIYFSYDVKMKEKGDIPEGYSVSREKKERFSLILESASTNQTSMYLCASSRGGARKRGQPQHFGDGTRLSIL.